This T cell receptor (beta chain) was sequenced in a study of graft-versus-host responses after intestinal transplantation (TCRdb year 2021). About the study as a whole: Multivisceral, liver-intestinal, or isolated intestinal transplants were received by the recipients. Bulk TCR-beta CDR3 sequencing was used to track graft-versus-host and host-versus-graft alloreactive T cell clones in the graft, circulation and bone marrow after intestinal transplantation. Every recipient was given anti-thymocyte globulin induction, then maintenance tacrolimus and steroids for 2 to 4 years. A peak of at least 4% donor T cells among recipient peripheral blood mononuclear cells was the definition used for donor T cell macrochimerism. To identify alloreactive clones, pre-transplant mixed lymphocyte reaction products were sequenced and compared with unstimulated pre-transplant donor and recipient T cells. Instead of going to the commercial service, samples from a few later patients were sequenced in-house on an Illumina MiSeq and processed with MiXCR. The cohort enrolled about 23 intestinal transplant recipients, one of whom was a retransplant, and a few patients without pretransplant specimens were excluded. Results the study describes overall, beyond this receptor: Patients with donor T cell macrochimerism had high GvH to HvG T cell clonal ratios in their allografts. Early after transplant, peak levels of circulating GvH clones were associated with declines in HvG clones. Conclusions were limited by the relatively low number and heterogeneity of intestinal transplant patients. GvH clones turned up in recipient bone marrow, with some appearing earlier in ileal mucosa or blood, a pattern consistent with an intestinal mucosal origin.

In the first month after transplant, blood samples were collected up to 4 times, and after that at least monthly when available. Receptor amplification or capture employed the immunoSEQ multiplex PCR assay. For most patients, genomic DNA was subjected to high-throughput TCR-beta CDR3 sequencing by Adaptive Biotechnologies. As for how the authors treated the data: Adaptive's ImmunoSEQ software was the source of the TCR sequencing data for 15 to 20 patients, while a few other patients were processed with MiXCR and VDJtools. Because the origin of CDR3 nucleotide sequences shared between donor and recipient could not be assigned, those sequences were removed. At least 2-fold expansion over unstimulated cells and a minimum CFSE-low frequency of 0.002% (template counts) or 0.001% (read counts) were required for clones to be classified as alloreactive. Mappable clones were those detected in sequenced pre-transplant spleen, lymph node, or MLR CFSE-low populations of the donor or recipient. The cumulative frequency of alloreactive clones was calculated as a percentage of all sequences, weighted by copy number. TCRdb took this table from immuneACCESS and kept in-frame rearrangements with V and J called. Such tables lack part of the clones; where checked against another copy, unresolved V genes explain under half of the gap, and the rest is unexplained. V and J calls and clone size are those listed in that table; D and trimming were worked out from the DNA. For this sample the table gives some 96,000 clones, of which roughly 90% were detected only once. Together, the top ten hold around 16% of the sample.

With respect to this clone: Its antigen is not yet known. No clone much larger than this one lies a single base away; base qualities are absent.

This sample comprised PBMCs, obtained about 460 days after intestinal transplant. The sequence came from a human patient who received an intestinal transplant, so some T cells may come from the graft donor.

The DNA is TGTGCCAGCAGTGAATGGGCGGGAGGACCTGTCGGGCAGTACTTC. Its protein reads: CASSEWAGGPVGQYF. The chain was built from TRBV6-1 and TRBJ2-7; 8 bases in the junction line up with TRBD2. Sequences MNHNS (CDR1) and SASEGT (CDR2) are obtained from the germline V gene. The CDR3, cysteine through phenylalanine, is 15 amino acids long. Only the CDR3 DNA is retained, 45 bases long and in frame from the first base. Germline trimming amounts to 2 bases on V and 9 bases on J, with 12 as the count of junction bases outside the gene matches.